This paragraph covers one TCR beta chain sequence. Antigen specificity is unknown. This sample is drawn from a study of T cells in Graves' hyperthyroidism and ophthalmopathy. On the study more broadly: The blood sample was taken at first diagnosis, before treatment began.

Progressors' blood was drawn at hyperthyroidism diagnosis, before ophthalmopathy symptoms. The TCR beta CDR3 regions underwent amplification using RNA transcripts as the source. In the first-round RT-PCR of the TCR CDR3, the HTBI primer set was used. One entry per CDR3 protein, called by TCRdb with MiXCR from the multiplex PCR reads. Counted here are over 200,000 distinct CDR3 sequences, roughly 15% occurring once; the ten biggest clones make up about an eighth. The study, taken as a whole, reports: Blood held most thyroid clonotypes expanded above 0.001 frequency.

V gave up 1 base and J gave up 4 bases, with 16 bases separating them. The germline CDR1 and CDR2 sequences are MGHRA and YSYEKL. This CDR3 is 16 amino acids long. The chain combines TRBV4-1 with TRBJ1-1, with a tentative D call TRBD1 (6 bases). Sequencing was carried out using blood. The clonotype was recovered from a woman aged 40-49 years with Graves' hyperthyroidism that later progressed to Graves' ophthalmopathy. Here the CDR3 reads CASSQGNTGRITEAFF. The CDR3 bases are TGCGCCAGCAGCCAAGGAAACACAGGGCGGATCACTGAAGCTTTCTTT.